This section outlines one TCR beta chain sequence together with its context. What it recognizes is unknown. The junction had 6 bases not matched to a gene; V was cut back by 8 bases and J by 12 bases. Germline CDR1 and CDR2: SNHLY and FYNNEI. This CDR3 region has 11 residues. Sequencing used immunoSEQ multiplex PCR; TCRdb keeps in-frame clones, though not all of them. The table has 25,000 to 35,000 clones, 85% to 95% seen once. A history of autoimmune disease or systemic immunosuppression excluded patients. This record comes from a study of OX40 agonist ivuxolimab in advanced cancers. Study-wide background: Intravenous ivuxolimab at 0.01 to 10 mg/kg was given to patients every 2 weeks. Patients with prior anti-PD-1, anti-PD-L1 or anti-CTLA-4 therapy were eligible; less than 50% had some.

Study-wide points: Clones of CD4+ and CD8+ blood T cells grew by week 6 at doses of 0.1 to 3.0 mg/kg.

The rearrangement links TRBV2 to TRBJ1-4, with TRBD1 identical over 7 bases. The sequence was obtained from an adult with an advanced solid tumor such as melanoma, head and neck, liver or kidney cancer. Sequencing was performed on CD4+ or CD8+ T cells sorted from blood, taken in a trial of the OX40 agonist ivuxolimab. The CDR3 loop is CASLQGEELFF. The CDR3 bases are TGTGCCAGCCTCCAGGGGGAGGAACTGTTTTTT.